This T cell receptor (beta chain) stems from a study of T cell repertoires in cytomegalovirus infection. Study-level points and caveats: The cumulative frequency of public TCR beta families distinguished individuals who carried CMV together with the relevant HLA.

This clonotype was counted ten times or more. Its specificity is unknown. V trimming: 4 bases; J trimming: 4 bases; junction bases outside the gene matches: 13. This CDR3 is 17 amino acids long. TCRdb ran MiXCR on the reads and lists one entry per CDR3 protein. The table shows around 900,000 distinct CDR3 sequences, with about a third occurring only once. This sequence originates from a human donor in good health (CMV status not recorded). Some clones in this sample may be carry-over from other donors' samples. This sample comprised cultured CD8+ T cells from PBMCs, obtained from culture after CMV antigen stimulation. This chain connects TRBV12-3 or TRBV12-4 to TRBJ1-3; 7 bases align to TRBD1. The CDR3 coding sequence is TGTGCCAGCAGTTCCGTATCGACAGGGTTAAGGGGAAACACCATATATTTT. It is translated as CASSSVSTGLRGNTIYF.